This T cell receptor (beta chain) comes out of a study of T cell responses to AZD1222 COVID-19 vaccine. The table came from immunoSEQ multiplex PCR; TCRdb's copy has only in-frame clones and leaves some out. The sample comprises around 180,000 clones, 90% of which are singletons, and about 2.8% rests with the top ten. Germline assignment: CDR1 LNHDA and CDR2 SQIVND (reference sequence). The V gene lost 6 bases and the J gene lost 5 bases, with 10 bases spanning the gap. This CDR3 spans 12 amino acids. Study observations and caveats: Close to half of spike-specific TCRs reportedly recognize unmutated variant regions.

As for this clone: Its antigen is unidentified.

The chain combines TRBV19 with TRBJ1-2; D is uncertain. The sequencing used peripheral blood, collected on day 0 of AZD1222 vaccination. The TCR was taken from an adult in good health. The CDR3 DNA reads TGTGCCAGTAGGTTTACGGGGTATGGCTACACCTTC. Translating it yields CASRFTGYGYTF.